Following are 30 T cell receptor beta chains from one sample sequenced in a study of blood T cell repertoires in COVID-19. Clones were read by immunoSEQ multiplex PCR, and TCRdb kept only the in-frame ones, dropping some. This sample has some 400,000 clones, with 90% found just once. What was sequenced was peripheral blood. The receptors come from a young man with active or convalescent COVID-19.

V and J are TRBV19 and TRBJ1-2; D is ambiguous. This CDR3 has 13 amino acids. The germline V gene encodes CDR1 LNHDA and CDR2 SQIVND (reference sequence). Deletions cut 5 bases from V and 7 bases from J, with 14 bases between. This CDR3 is CASSSQLYGGYTF. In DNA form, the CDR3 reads TGTGCCAGTAGTTCACAGTTATATGGTGGCTACACCTTC.

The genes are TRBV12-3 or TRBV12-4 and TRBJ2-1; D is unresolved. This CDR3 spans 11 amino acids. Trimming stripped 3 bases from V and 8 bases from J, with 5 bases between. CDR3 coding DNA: TGTGCCAGCAGTTTCTATTATGAGCAGTTCTTC. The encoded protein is CASSFYYEQFF.

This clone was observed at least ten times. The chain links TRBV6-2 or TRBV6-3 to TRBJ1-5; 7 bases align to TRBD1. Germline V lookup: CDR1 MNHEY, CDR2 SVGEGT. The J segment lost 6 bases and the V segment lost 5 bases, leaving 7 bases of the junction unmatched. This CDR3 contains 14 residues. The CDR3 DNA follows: TGTGCCAGCAGTAAAGGACAGGAGGTTCAGCCCCAGCATTTT. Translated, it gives CASSKGQEVQPQHF.

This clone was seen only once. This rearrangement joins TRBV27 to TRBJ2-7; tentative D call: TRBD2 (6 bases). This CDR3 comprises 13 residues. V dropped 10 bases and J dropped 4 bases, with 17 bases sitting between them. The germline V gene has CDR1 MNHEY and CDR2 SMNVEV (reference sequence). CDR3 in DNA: TGTGCCACCGCCATGGGGGAGGCTTACGAGCAGTACTTC. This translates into CATAMGEAYEQYF.

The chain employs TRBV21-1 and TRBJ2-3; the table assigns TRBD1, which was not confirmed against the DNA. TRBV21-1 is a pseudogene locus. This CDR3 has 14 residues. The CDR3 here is CASVKGASTDTQYF. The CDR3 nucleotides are TGTGCCAGCGTTAAGGGGGCGAGCACAGATACGCAGTATTTT.

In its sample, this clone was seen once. The CDR3 bases are TGTGCCAGCAGCTTAGCCGGGACTCCAGGAGAGCAGTTCTTC. Protein sequence: CASSLAGTPGEQFF. The V gene is TRBV7-3, the J gene TRBJ2-1; a weak D match, TRBD2 (6 bases). This CDR3 contains 14 residues. V dropped 2 bases and J dropped 10 bases, with 15 bases sitting between them. Germline values: CDR1 SGHTA, CDR2 FQGTGA.

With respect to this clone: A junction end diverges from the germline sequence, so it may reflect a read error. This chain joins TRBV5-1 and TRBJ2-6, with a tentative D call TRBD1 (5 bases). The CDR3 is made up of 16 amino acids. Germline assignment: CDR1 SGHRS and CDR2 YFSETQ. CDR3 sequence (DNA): TGCGCCAGCAGCTTGAATATGGGAATTGGGGCCAACGTGCTGACTTTC. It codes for CASSLNMGIGANVLTF.

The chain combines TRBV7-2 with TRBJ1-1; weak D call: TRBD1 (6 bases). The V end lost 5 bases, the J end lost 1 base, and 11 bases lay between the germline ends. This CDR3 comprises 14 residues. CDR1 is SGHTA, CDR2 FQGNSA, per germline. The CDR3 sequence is CASSPTGWNTEAFF. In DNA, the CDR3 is TGTGCCAGCAGCCCTACAGGGTGGAACACTGAAGCTTTCTTT. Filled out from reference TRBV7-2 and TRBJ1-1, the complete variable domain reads GAGVSQSPSNKVTEKGKDVELRCDPISGHTALYWYRQSLGQGLEFLIYFQGNSAPDKSGLPSDRFSAERTGGSVSTLTIQRTQQEDSAVYLCASSPTGWNTEAFFGQGTRLTVV.

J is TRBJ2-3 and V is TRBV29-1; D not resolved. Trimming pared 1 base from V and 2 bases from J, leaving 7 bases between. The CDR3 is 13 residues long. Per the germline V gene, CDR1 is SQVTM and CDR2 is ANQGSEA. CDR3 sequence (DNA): TGCAGCGTTGAAGGTAGAATCACAGATACGCAGTATTTT. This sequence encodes CSVEGRITDTQYF.

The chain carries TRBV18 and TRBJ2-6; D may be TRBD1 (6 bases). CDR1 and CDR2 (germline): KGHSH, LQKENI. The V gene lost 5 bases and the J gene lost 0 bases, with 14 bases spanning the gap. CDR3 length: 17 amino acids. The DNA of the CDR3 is TGTGCCAGCTCATTTGGCCAGGGGAACTCTGGGGCCAACGTCCTGACTTTC. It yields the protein CASSFGQGNSGANVLTF.

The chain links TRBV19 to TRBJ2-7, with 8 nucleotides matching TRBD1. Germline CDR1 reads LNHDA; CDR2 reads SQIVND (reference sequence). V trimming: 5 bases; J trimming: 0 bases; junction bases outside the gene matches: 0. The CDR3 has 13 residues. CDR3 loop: CASSGQGSYEQYF. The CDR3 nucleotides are TGTGCCAGTAGTGGACAGGGCTCCTACGAGCAGTACTTC.

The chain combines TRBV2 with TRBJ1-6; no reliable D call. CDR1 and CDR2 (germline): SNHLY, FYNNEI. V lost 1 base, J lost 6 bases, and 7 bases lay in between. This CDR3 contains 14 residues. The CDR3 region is CASSEEQINSPLHF. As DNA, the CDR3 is TGTGCCAGCAGTGAAGAACAGATTAATTCACCCCTCCACTTT.

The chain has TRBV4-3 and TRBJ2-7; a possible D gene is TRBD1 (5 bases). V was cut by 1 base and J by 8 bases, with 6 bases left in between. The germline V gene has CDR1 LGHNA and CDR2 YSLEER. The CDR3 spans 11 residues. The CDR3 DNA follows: TGCGCCAGCAGCCAAGGACAGAAGCAGTACTTC. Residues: CASSQGQKQYF.

The CDR3 sequence is CASSPTVYEQYF. CDR3 nucleotides: TGTGCCAGCAGCCCGACAGTCTACGAGCAGTACTTC. This chain connects TRBV11-2 to TRBJ2-7, with D perhaps matching TRBD1 (5 bases). Trimming removed 5 bases from V and 3 bases from J, with 8 bases in between. The CDR3 has 12 residues. Looked up from germline, CDR1 is SGHAT and CDR2 is FQNNGV.

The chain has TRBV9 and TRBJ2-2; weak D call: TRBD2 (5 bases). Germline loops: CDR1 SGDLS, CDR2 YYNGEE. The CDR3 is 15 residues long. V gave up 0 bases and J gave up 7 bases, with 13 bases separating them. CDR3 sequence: CASSVGGSISGELFF. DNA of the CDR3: TGTGCCAGCAGCGTAGGTGGGAGTATCAGCGGGGAGCTGTTTTTT.

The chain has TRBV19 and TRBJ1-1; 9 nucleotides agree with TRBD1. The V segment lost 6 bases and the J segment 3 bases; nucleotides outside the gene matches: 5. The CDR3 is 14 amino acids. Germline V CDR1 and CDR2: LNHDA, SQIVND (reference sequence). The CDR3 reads CASRDGQGYTEAFF. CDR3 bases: TGTGCCAGTAGGGACGGACAGGGGTACACTGAAGCTTTCTTT.

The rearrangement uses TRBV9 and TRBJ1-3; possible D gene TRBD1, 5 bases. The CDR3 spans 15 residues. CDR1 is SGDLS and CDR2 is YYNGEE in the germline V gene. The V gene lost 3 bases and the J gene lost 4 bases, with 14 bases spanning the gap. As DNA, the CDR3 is TGTGCCAGCAGCGCAGACGGCAGGGTCGGAAACACCATATATTTT. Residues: CASSADGRVGNTIYF.

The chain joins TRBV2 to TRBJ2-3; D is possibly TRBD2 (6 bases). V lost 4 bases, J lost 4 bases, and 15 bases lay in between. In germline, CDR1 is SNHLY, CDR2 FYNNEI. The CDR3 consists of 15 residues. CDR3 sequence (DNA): TGTGCCAGCAGTGTGGAGGGGCGCGTTTCAGATACGCAGTATTTT. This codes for CASSVEGRVSDTQYF.

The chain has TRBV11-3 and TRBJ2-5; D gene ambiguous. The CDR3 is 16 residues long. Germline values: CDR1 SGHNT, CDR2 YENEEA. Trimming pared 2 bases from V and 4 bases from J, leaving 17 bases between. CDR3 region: CASSLLVKTKLETQYF. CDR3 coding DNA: TGTGCCAGCAGCTTACTGGTCAAGACAAAGTTAGAGACCCAGTACTTC.

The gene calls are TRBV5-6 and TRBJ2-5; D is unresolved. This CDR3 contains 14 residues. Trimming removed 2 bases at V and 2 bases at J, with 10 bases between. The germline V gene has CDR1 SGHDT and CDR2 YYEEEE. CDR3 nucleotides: TGTGCCAGCAGCTTTGTCAGACAACAAGAGACCCAGTACTTC. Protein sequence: CASSFVRQQETQYF.

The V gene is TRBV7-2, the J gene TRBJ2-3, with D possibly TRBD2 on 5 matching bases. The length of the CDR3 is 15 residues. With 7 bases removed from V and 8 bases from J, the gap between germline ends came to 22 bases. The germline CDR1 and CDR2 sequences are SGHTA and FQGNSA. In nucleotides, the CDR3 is TGTGCCAGCACCCCTCAAGGCGCTAGCTACGGTACGCAGTATTTT. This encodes CASTPQGASYGTQYF.

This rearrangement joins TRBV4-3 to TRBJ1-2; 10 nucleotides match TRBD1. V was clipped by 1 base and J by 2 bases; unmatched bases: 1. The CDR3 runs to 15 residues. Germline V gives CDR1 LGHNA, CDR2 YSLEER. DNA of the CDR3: TGCGCCAGCAGCCAAGGGGGACAGGGGAACTATGGCTACACCTTC. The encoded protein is CASSQGGQGNYGYTF.

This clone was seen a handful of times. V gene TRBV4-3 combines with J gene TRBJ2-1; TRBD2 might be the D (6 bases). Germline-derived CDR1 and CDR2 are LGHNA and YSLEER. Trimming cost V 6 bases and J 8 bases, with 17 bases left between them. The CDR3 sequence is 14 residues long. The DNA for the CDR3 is TGCGCCAGCAGTCCATCGGGTCGGGGGTATGAGCAGTTCTTC. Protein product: CASSPSGRGYEQFF.

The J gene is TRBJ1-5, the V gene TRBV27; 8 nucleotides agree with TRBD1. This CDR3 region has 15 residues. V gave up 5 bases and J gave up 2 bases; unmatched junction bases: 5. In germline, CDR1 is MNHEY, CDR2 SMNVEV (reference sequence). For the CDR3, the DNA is TGTGCCAGCAGTCCGAAGACAGGGGGCAATCAGCCCCAGCATTTT. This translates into CASSPKTGGNQPQHF.

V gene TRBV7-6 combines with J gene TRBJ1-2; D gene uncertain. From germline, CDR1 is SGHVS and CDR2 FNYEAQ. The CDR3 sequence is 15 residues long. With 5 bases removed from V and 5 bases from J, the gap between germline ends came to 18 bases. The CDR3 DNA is TGTGCCAGCAGCCCCAGTCCGGTCTCGAGGTATGGCTACACCTTC. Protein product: CASSPSPVSRYGYTF.

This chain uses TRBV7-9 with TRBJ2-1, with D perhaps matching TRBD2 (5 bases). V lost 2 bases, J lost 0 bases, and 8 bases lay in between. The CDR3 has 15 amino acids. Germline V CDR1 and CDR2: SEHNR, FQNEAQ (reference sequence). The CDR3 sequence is CASSLTAGSYNEQFF. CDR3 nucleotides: TGTGCCAGCAGCTTAACGGCGGGCTCCTACAATGAGCAGTTCTTC.

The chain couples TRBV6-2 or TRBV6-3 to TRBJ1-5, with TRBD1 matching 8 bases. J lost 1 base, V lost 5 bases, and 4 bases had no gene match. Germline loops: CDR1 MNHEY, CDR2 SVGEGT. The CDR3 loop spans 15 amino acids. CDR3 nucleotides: TGTGCCAGCAGTCTGACAGGGGTGAGCAATCAGCCCCAGCATTTT. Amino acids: CASSLTGVSNQPQHF.

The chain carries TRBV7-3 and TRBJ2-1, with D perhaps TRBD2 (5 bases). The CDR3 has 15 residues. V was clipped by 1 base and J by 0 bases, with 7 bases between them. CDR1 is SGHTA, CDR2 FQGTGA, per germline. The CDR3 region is CASSLIGSSYNEQFF. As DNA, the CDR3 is TGTGCCAGCAGCTTAATTGGGAGCTCCTACAATGAGCAGTTCTTC.

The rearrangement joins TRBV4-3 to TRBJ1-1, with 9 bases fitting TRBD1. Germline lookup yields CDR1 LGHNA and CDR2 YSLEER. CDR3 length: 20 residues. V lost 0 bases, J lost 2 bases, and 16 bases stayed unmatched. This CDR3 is CASSQEWVRTGAFENTEAFF. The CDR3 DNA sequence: TGCGCCAGCAGCCAAGAATGGGTTAGGACAGGGGCATTCGAAAACACTGAAGCTTTCTTT.

The CDR3 DNA reads TGTGCCAGCAGCTTGGTGAGCGGGTCCTCTGGAAACACCATATATTTT. Translation: CASSLVSGSSGNTIYF. The chain uses TRBV5-6 and TRBJ1-3, with D unresolved. Germline CDR1 is SGHDT and CDR2 is YYEEEE. This CDR3 is built from 16 residues. Trimming removed 0 bases at V and 0 bases at J, with 10 bases between.